These 3 T cell receptor beta chains originate from one sample sequenced in a study of blood T cell repertoires in COVID-19. Sequenced by immunoSEQ multiplex PCR; TCRdb stores in-frame clones only, minus some. The sample includes 150,000 to 200,000 clones, 80% to 90% of them seen just once. The sample was peripheral blood. All receptors come from an older man with active or convalescent COVID-19.

This clone has a handful of counts. The CDR3: CASSFFRGAESNYGYTF. The DNA of the CDR3 is TGTGCCAGCAGCTTTTTCCGGGGAGCCGAAAGTAACTATGGCTACACCTTC. The rearrangement joins TRBV5-4 to TRBJ1-2, with unresolved D. The CDR3 spans 17 residues. Germline V CDR1 and CDR2: SGHNT, YYREEE (reference sequence). Between the trimmed V and J ends, which lost 2 bases and 1 base, there was a span of 18 bases.

V usage is TRBV19 and J usage is TRBJ1-4; D is unresolved. Trimming took off 1 base at V and 0 bases at J, with 9 bases between the two ends. The CDR3 covers 16 residues. Per germline, CDR1 LNHDA and CDR2 SQIVND (reference sequence). DNA for the CDR3: TGTGCCAGTAGTATAGGTACAGCAGCAACTAATGAAAAACTGTTTTTT. Translating it yields CASSIGTAATNEKLFF.

The CDR3 sequence is CAWSAGGPGSNTGELFF. The CDR3, as DNA: TGTGCCTGGAGTGCGGGAGGGCCCGGCTCGAACACCGGGGAGCTGTTTTTT. The rearrangement joins TRBV30 to TRBJ2-2, with 8 bases lining up with TRBD2. Losses at the gene ends were 1 base for V and 0 bases for J; bases not matched to a gene: 7. The germline V gene encodes CDR1 GTSNPN and CDR2 SVGIG (reference sequence). CDR3 length equals 17 residues.